Shown below are 26 T cell receptor beta chains from a single sample sequenced in a study of lymphopenia after photon versus proton radiotherapy. TCRdb's table, derived via immunoSEQ multiplex PCR, lists solely in-frame clones and lacks some. The data contain roughly 30,000 clones, roughly 87% of them singletons. Sequencing was performed on peripheral blood, taken from a patient treated with proton-based radiotherapy. The receptor set was obtained from a woman aged 55 to 70 with cholangiocarcinoma. Some clones in this sample may be carry-over from other donors' samples.

The chain uses TRBV18 and TRBJ2-7; 9 nucleotides agree with TRBD2. The trim removed 5 bases at V and 1 base at J, leaving 6 bases unmatched. Looked up from germline, CDR1 is KGHSH and CDR2 is LQKENI. The length of the CDR3 is 15 residues. In DNA, the CDR3 is TGTGCCAGCTCATGGGTGACTAGCGGATCCTACGAGCAGTACTTC. Translating it yields CASSWVTSGSYEQYF. The entire variable domain, with the rest obtained from reference TRBV18 and TRBJ2-7, is as follows: NAGVMQNPRHLVRRRGQEARLRCSPMKGHSHVYWYRQLPEEGLKFMVYLQKENIIDESGMPKERFSAEFPKEGPSILRIQQVVRGDSAAYFCASSWVTSGSYEQYFGPGTRLTVT.

J is TRBJ2-1 and V is TRBV7-3; no definite D call. V was trimmed by 0 bases and J by 15 bases, leaving 15 bases between them. Germline V gene lookup returns CDR1 SGHTA and CDR2 FQGTGA. The CDR3 spans 13 residues. CDR3 loop: CASSLTLTKDPFF. CDR3 in DNA: TGTGCCAGCAGCTTAACGTTGACCAAGGATCCGTTCTTC.

The rearrangement links TRBV12-5 to TRBJ1-5; possible D gene TRBD1, 5 bases. This CDR3 is built from 15 residues. Trimming took off 7 bases at V and 2 bases at J, with 15 bases between the two ends. Germline lookup yields CDR1 LGHNT and CDR2 FRNRAP. The CDR3 region has the DNA TGTGCTAGTGCCCTAGACAGTTGGGGCAATCAGCCCCAGCATTTT. Translated, it gives CASALDSWGNQPQHF.

CDR3 in amino acids: CASRGQPYSNQPQHF. DNA of the CDR3: TGTGCCAGCAGGGGACAGCCTTATAGCAATCAGCCCCAGCATTTT. The V and J genes are TRBV7-2 and TRBJ1-5; TRBD1 matches at 7 bases. V shed 6 bases, J shed 0 bases, and the junction held 5 bases outside the gene matches. The CDR3 has 15 amino acids. Per germline, CDR1 SGHTA and CDR2 FQGNSA.

The rearrangement joins TRBV4-1 to TRBJ1-4; D not resolved. Germline V gives CDR1 MGHRA, CDR2 YSYEKL. This CDR3 has 13 amino acids. V dropped 1 base and J dropped 8 bases, with 8 bases sitting between them. As DNA, the CDR3 is TGCGCCAGCAGCCAAGTCGCAGGCGAAAAACTGTTTTTT. Translating gives CASSQVAGEKLFF.

Comment on this clone: Its ends do not fully match the called genes, so a read error is possible. V usage is TRBV7-7 and J usage is TRBJ1-2; a possible D gene is TRBD1 (6 bases). The germline V gene has CDR1 SSHAT and CDR2 FNYEAQ (reference sequence). The CDR3 is made up of 14 amino acids. The CDR3 region has the DNA TGTGCTAGCAACAACCGGGGGGGGGCCTATGGCTACACCTTC. Amino acids: CASNNRGGAYGYTF. Combining the CDR3 with reference TRBV7-7 and TRBJ1-2 gives the whole variable domain GAGVSQSPRYKVTKRGQDVTLRCDPISSHATLYWYQQALGQGPEFLTYFNYEAQPDKSGLPSDRFSAERPEGSISTLTIQRTEQRDSAMYRCASNNRGGAYGYTFGSGTRLTVV.

The chain has TRBV18 and TRBJ2-3, with D maybe TRBD1 (6 bases). The CDR3 extends over 15 amino acids. Germline CDR1 KGHSH, CDR2 LQKENI. Trimming stripped 3 bases from V and 2 bases from J, with 12 bases between. The CDR3: CASSPQTGITDTQYF. The CDR3 nucleotides are TGTGCCAGCTCACCCCAAACAGGGATCACAGATACGCAGTATTTT.

V gene TRBV7-2 combines with J gene TRBJ2-3, with D perhaps TRBD2 (5 bases). Germline V gene lookup returns CDR1 SGHTA and CDR2 FQGNSA. V lost 2 bases, J lost 6 bases, and 15 bases lay in between. The CDR3 loop spans 15 amino acids. Here the CDR3 reads CASSLTGSIRDTQYF. The DNA of the CDR3 is TGTGCCAGCAGCTTAACGGGGTCCATTCGCGATACGCAGTATTTT.

This chain connects TRBV5-1 to TRBJ2-1; 10 bases match TRBD1. The J segment lost 7 bases and the V segment lost 4 bases, leaving 8 bases of the junction unmatched. The CDR3 is made up of 15 amino acids. In germline, CDR1 is SGHRS, CDR2 YFSETQ. CDR3 nucleotides: TGCGCCAGCAGCCTACTAGGGACAGGGGCTAATGAGCAGTTCTTC. Encoded protein: CASSLLGTGANEQFF.

CDR3 nucleotides: TGCGCCAGCAGCCAAGTGGGCCAGCGGCGGGGAGAGACCCAGTACTTC. Protein: CASSQVGQRRGETQYF. The chain recombines TRBV4-1 with TRBJ2-5; a weak D match, TRBD2 (6 bases). The CDR3 is 16 residues long. Trimming took 1 base from V and 4 from J, leaving 16 bases between them. Germline V gene sequence: CDR1 MGHRA, CDR2 YSYEKL.

The rearrangement links TRBV2 to TRBJ1-2; D remains ambiguous. CDR3 length: 12 amino acids. From germline, CDR1 is SNHLY and CDR2 FYNNEI. V gave up 2 bases and J gave up 5 bases, with 6 bases separating them. The DNA for the CDR3 is TGTGCCAGCAGTGAACTCTCTTATGGCTACACCTTC. This sequence encodes CASSELSYGYTF.

This chain links TRBV20-1 with TRBJ2-1, with D uncertain. The CDR3 spans 10 residues. The V gene's germline CDR1 is DFQATT and CDR2 SNEGSKA (reference sequence). V lost 8 bases, J lost 7 bases, and 9 bases lay in between. The CDR3 nucleotides read TGCAGTTCACAACGGAATGAGCAGTTCTTC. Translated: CSSQRNEQFF.

The chain couples TRBV18 to TRBJ2-1; D possibly corresponds to TRBD2 (5 bases). This CDR3 spans 14 amino acids. The germline CDR1 and CDR2 sequences are KGHSH and LQKENI. The germline V and J ends were trimmed by 3 bases and 2 bases, with 8 bases remaining between them. CDR3 sequence: CASSPASTYNEQFF. CDR3 nucleotide sequence: TGTGCCAGCTCACCCGCTAGCACCTACAATGAGCAGTTCTTC.

This clone was seen only once. The chain carries TRBV10-2 and TRBJ2-5, with 8 bases that match TRBD2. This CDR3 region has 15 residues. The trim removed 6 bases at V and 6 bases at J, leaving 12 bases unmatched. Germline CDR1 is WSHSY and CDR2 is SAAADI. In DNA, the CDR3 is TGCGCCAGCAGCCTACTAGCGGATTCGAGGAAGACCCAGTACTTC. Translating gives CASSLLADSRKTQYF.

V usage is TRBV27 and J usage is TRBJ1-2; maybe TRBD1 (6 bases). The CDR3 consists of 15 residues. V was pared by 8 bases and J by 4 bases, with 20 bases between. Per the germline V gene, CDR1 is MNHEY and CDR2 is SMNVEV (reference sequence). CDR3 DNA: TGTGCCAGCGCGCGTACCCCGGACAGTAGCTATGGCTACACCTTC. Its translation is CASARTPDSSYGYTF.

The CDR3 here is CASSLGTGAYNEQFF. The CDR3 nucleotides read TGTGCCAGCAGCTTGGGGACAGGGGCCTACAATGAGCAGTTCTTC. J is TRBJ2-1 and V is TRBV11-2, with TRBD1 matching 10 bases. J lost 2 bases, V lost 3 bases, and 1 base had no gene match. CDR3 length: 15 residues. From germline, CDR1 is SGHAT and CDR2 FQNNGV.

CDR3 protein: CACGPGTRYNEQFF. DNA for the CDR3: TGTGCCTGTGGCCCCGGGACCCGCTACAATGAGCAGTTCTTC. The chain employs TRBV19 and TRBJ2-1; D assignment may be TRBD1 or TRBD2 (5 bases each). The CDR3 loop spans 14 amino acids. Germline CDR1 is LNHDA and CDR2 is SQIVND (reference sequence). V was cut by 11 bases and J by 3 bases, with 17 bases left in between.

This rearrangement joins TRBV5-4 to TRBJ2-1; D unclear. From germline, CDR1 is SGHNT and CDR2 YYREEE (reference sequence). The CDR3 loop spans 18 amino acids. Trimming cost V 0 bases and J 4 bases, with 20 bases left between them. CDR3 residues: CASSLGGTDPSRYNEQFF. The CDR3 DNA is TGTGCCAGCAGCTTGGGTGGCACAGACCCCTCCCGGTACAATGAGCAGTTCTTC. The entire variable domain, with the rest obtained from reference TRBV5-4 and TRBJ2-1, is as follows: ETGVTQSPTHLIKTRGQQVTLRCSSQSGHNTVSWYQQALGQGPQFIFQYYREEENGRGNFPPRFSGLQFPNYSSELNVNALELDDSALYLCASSLGGTDPSRYNEQFFGPGTRLTVL.

The chain recombines TRBV2 with TRBJ1-4, with 7 bases fitting TRBD1. Germline loops: CDR1 SNHLY, CDR2 FYNNEI. J gave up 6 bases and V 6 bases, and 7 bases lay outside the gene matches. There are 14 residues in the CDR3. The CDR3 DNA reads as TGTGCCAGCAGACCGACAGGGTGGGATGAAAAACTGTTTTTT. It yields the protein CASRPTGWDEKLFF.

The genes are TRBV7-8 and TRBJ2-3, with 8 bases identical to TRBD1. The germline V gene has CDR1 SGHVS and CDR2 FQNEAQ. Trimming took 5 bases from V and 2 from J; bases not matched to a gene: 3. The CDR3 spans 14 residues. CDR3: CASSGTGFTDTQYF. CDR3 DNA: TGTGCCAGCAGCGGGACAGGTTTCACAGATACGCAGTATTTT.

The chain combines TRBV10-2 with TRBJ2-2, with 10 bases aligning to TRBD2. CDR1 and CDR2 from the germline V gene are WSHSY and SAAADI. V lost 6 bases to trimming and J lost 8 bases; unmatched junction nucleotides: 9. CDR3 length equals 15 residues. CDR3 nucleotides: TGCGCCAGCAGGGAAGCTAGCGGGAGCGCTGGGGAGCTGTTTTTT. Protein: CASREASGSAGELFF.

V and J are TRBV18 and TRBJ1-1; D is uncertain. The V end lost 3 bases, the J end lost 1 base, and 12 bases lay between the germline ends. Germline CDR1 KGHSH, CDR2 LQKENI. The CDR3 totals 15 residues. For the CDR3, the DNA is TGTGCCAGCTCACCTTCGGTGGCAGCGAACACTGAAGCTTTCTTT. Its protein product is CASSPSVAANTEAFF.

This chain joins TRBV2 and TRBJ2-7; D remains ambiguous. Trimming removed 6 bases from V and 0 bases from J, with 15 bases in between. The CDR3 loop spans 15 amino acids. Germline assignment: CDR1 SNHLY and CDR2 FYNNEI. CDR3: CASRGTTDYSYEQYF. CDR3 DNA sequence: TGTGCCAGCAGAGGCACAACAGATTACTCCTACGAGCAGTACTTC.

The chain's CDR3 is CASSINPGQESTGELFF. In DNA, the CDR3 is TGTGCCAGTAGTATAAATCCGGGACAGGAGTCCACCGGGGAGCTGTTTTTT. The V gene is TRBV19, the J gene TRBJ2-2; 8 bases agree with TRBD1. Germline CDR1 LNHDA, CDR2 SQIVND (reference sequence). The V segment lost 2 bases and the J segment 4 bases; nucleotides outside the gene matches: 9. This CDR3 spans 17 amino acids.

V is TRBV4-1 and J is TRBJ1-3; D ambiguous. Germline loops: CDR1 MGHRA, CDR2 YSYEKL. This CDR3 has 17 residues. Trimming removed 1 base at V and 0 bases at J, with 13 bases between. For the CDR3, the DNA is TGCGCCAGCAGCCAAGCGCTTGGGGTCTTCTCTGGAAACACCATATATTTT. Translation gives CASSQALGVFSGNTIYF.

The rearrangement links TRBV10-2 to TRBJ2-7, with D unresolved. Germline V CDR1 and CDR2: WSHSY, SAAADI. V was cut by 8 bases and J by 3 bases, with 8 bases left in between. The CDR3 has 11 amino acids. The CDR3 sequence is CASGSSYEQYF. The CDR3 DNA is TGCGCCAGCGGGTCGAGCTACGAGCAGTACTTC.